This is a list of T cell receptor beta chains from one sample in a study of T cell repertoires in cytomegalovirus infection. TCRdb re-derived calls from the reads in MiXCR, one entry per CDR3 protein. The repertoire consists of 550,000 to 700,000 distinct CDR3 sequences, with under 45% occurring once and the leading ten covering 48%. Antigens of these TCRs are unknown. The sample in question was cultured PBMCs, obtained from culture after CMV antigen stimulation. These receptors were taken from a human donor in good health (CMV status not recorded). Some clones in this sample may be carry-over from other donors' samples. The CDR3 runs from the conserved cysteine through the conserved F or W. D genes are given only for firm matches. Clone size appears in some rows only: once, few, many, or a class for an expanded clone.

v_gene	j_gene	d_gene	abundance	CDR3aa	CDR3nt
TRBV6-2/TRBV6-3	TRBJ2-3	-	few	CASSFLPWEQYF	TGTGCCAGCAGTTTTCTTCCTTGGGAGCAGTATTTT
TRBV18	TRBJ2-1	TRBD1	-	CASSPTTGGNNEQFF	TGTGCCAGCTCACCGACGACAGGGGGTAACAATGAGCAGTTCTTC
TRBV7-2	TRBJ2-3	-	few	CASSQRGGDGTDTQYF	TGTGCCAGCAGCCAAAGGGGGGGCGATGGCACAGATACGCAGTATTTT
TRBV11-2	TRBJ2-1	TRBD2	few	CASSIGLAGQYEQFF	TGTGCCAGCAGCATCGGACTAGCGGGACAGTATGAGCAGTTCTTC
TRBV7-2	TRBJ2-3	-	-	CASSSMPIGAAVTDTQYF	TGTGCCAGCAGCTCGATGCCCATCGGGGCGGCGGTCACAGATACGCAGTATTTT
TRBV19	TRBJ2-7	-	-	CASSRSGQYYEQYF	TGTGCCAGTAGCCGTTCGGGGCAGTACTACGAGCAGTACTTC
TRBV7-9	TRBJ1-6	-	few	CASSLVDRWDSPLHF	TGTGCCAGCAGCTTAGTAGACAGGTGGGATTCACCCCTCCACTTT
TRBV7-2	TRBJ2-1	TRBD2	few	CASSLSGGSQIEQFF	TGTGCCAGCAGCTTATCGGGCGGGAGCCAGATTGAGCAGTTCTTC
TRBV6-6	TRBJ1-1	TRBD1	-	CASRIQGYTEAFF	TGTGCCAGCAGAATACAGGGGTATACTGAAGCTTTCTTT
TRBV20-1	TRBJ1-1	-	few	CSAAARGLNTEAFF	TGCAGTGCTGCGGCCCGGGGTTTGAACACTGAAGCTTTCTTT
TRBV19	TRBJ1-6	TRBD1	-	CASGQDPWDSPLHF	TGTGCCAGTGGACAGGACCCGTGGGATTCACCCCTCCACTTT
TRBV20-1	TRBJ2-3	TRBD2	-	CSATDRGKLAGGLDTQYF	TGCAGTGCAACGGACAGGGGGAAACTAGCGGGAGGTTTGGATACGCAGTATTTT
TRBV20-1	TRBJ1-1	-	-	CSARADDSQAEAFF	TGCAGTGCTAGAGCCGATGACTCCCAGGCTGAAGCTTTCTTT
TRBV12-3/TRBV12-4	TRBJ1-3	-	-	CASSWAGAGNTIYF	TGTGCCAGCAGTTGGGCCGGGGCAGGAAACACCATATATTTT
TRBV19	TRBJ1-2	TRBD1	few	CAIGQGIGYTF	TGTGCCATCGGACAGGGGATTGGCTACACCTTC
TRBV7-4	TRBJ2-7	TRBD1	few	CASSFTGGGYEQYF	TGTGCCAGCAGCTTTACAGGGGGAGGATACGAGCAGTACTTC
TRBV5-4	TRBJ2-3	TRBD2	few	CAIEGAGVNTDTQYF	TGTGCCATCGAGGGAGCGGGAGTTAACACAGATACGCAGTATTTT
TRBV12-3/TRBV12-4	TRBJ1-2	-	few	CASSLAGVRYTF	TGTGCCAGCAGTTTAGCAGGGGTTCGCTACACCTTC
TRBV4-1	TRBJ1-1	-	few	CASRKVGAVNTEAFF	TGCGCCAGCAGGAAAGTGGGGGCCGTGAACACTGAAGCTTTCTTT
TRBV7-2	TRBJ2-1	-	few	CASSPFWGGNEQFF	TGTGCCAGCAGCCCATTCTGGGGCGGCAATGAGCAGTTCTTC
TRBV7-2	TRBJ2-7	-	few	CASSWRDRPAEQYF	TGTGCCAGCAGCTGGAGGGACCGACCGGCCGAGCAGTACTTC
TRBV7-9	TRBJ2-5	TRBD1	few	CASSLTGTGGETQYF	TGTGCCAGCAGCTTAACTGGGACAGGAGGAGAGACCCAGTACTTC
TRBV6-1	TRBJ1-2	-	few	CASSVRADRTYGYTF	TGTGCCAGCAGTGTCCGAGCAGACAGGACTTATGGCTACACCTTC
TRBV6-2/TRBV6-3	TRBJ2-7	-	few	CASSAYRGLGGEQYF	TGTGCCAGCAGTGCTTACAGGGGCCTCGGGGGAGAGCAGTACTTC
TRBV29-1	TRBJ1-1	-	-	CSVRVGAEAFF	TGCAGCGTTAGGGTAGGGGCTGAAGCTTTCTTT
TRBV12-3/TRBV12-4	TRBJ2-4	-	-	CASSLGTGNIQYF	TGTGCCAGCAGTTTAGGAACTGGAAACATTCAGTACTTC
TRBV7-6	TRBJ2-5	TRBD2	few	CASSGTSGRETQYF	TGTGCCAGCAGCGGGACTAGCGGGAGAGAGACCCAGTACTTC
TRBV20-1	TRBJ2-2	-	-	CSASPRTGGGGTGELFF	TGCAGTGCTAGTCCTAGGACAGGCGGGGGAGGGACCGGGGAGCTGTTTTTT
TRBV7-4	TRBJ1-1	TRBD1	-	CASSFDAGGTGGMTEAFF	TGTGCCAGCAGCTTCGACGCCGGGGGGACAGGGGGCATGACTGAAGCTTTCTTT
TRBV12-3/TRBV12-4	TRBJ2-2	-	-	CASSLGTTNTGELFF	TGTGCCAGCAGTTTAGGGACCACGAACACCGGGGAGCTGTTTTTT
TRBV4-1	TRBJ2-7	-	few	CASSQVYRSMATYEQYF	TGCGCCAGCAGCCAAGTGTATCGATCAATGGCGACCTACGAGCAGTACTTC
TRBV6-5	TRBJ1-2	-	-	CASSARDGNSVGYTF	TGTGCCAGCAGCGCGAGGGACGGGAACTCGGTTGGCTACACCTTC
TRBV10-3	TRBJ2-3	TRBD1	-	CAIRDRATSDTQYF	TGTGCCATCCGGGACAGGGCGACCTCAGATACGCAGTATTTT
TRBV6-6	TRBJ1-1	-	-	CASSSAFENTEAFF	TGTGCCAGCAGTTCGGCATTCGAGAACACTGAAGCTTTCTTT
TRBV27	TRBJ2-5	TRBD1	-	CASSLTRDSQETQYF	TGTGCCAGCAGTTTGACCCGGGACAGTCAAGAGACCCAGTACTTC
TRBV11-2	TRBJ2-7	TRBD2	few	CASSFALAGGYEQYF	TGTGCCAGCAGCTTCGCCCTAGCGGGGGGGTACGAGCAGTACTTC
TRBV20-1	TRBJ2-7	TRBD2	-	CSARDPLAGEYEQYF	TGCAGTGCTAGAGATCCACTAGCGGGAGAGTACGAGCAGTACTTC
TRBV7-2	TRBJ1-3	-	few	CASVWAGLGAGNTIYF	TGTGCCAGCGTATGGGCAGGCTTAGGTGCTGGAAACACCATATATTTT
TRBV28	TRBJ1-2	-	few	CASRRSPPLNYGYTF	TGTGCCAGCAGGAGATCCCCCCCCTTAAACTATGGCTACACCTTC
TRBV6-6	TRBJ1-1	-	-	CASSLVIGTEAFF	TGTGCCAGCAGTCTCGTGATAGGGACTGAAGCTTTCTTT
TRBV5-1	TRBJ2-7	-	-	CASSLDRGSIEQYF	TGCGCCAGCAGCTTGGATCGGGGGTCCATCGAGCAGTACTTC
TRBV12-3/TRBV12-4	TRBJ2-5	-	-	CASSSEYQETQYF	TGTGCCAGCAGTTCCGAGTACCAAGAGACCCAGTACTTC
TRBV7-6	TRBJ2-5	-	-	CASSLTSGTQYF	TGTGCCAGCAGCTTAACGAGTGGGACCCAGTACTTC
TRBV7-2	TRBJ2-1	TRBD2	few	CATRGRGGLIDEQFF	TGTGCCACCCGAGGGCGGGGGGGCCTCATAGACGAGCAGTTCTTC
TRBV4-3	TRBJ2-5	TRBD2	-	CASSRGTSGSSQETQYF	TGCGCCAGCAGCCGAGGGACTAGCGGGAGCTCCCAAGAGACCCAGTACTTC
TRBV30	TRBJ2-1	-	few	CAWATYNEQFF	TGTGCCTGGGCTACCTACAATGAGCAGTTCTTC
TRBV20-1	TRBJ2-6	-	-	CSAPPGGGANVLTF	TGCAGTGCTCCGCCCGGGGGTGGGGCCAACGTCCTGACTTTC
TRBV7-9	TRBJ1-3	-	-	CASSLLVTGNTIYF	TGTGCCAGCAGCTTACTGGTAACTGGAAACACCATATATTTT
TRBV9	TRBJ2-3	-	once	CASSGTRFTDTQYF	TGTGCCAGCAGCGGAACTAGATTCACAGATACGCAGTATTTT
TRBV7-2	TRBJ2-7	TRBD1	-	CASSYAGTGNDEQYF	TGTGCCAGCAGCTATGCCGGGACAGGGAACGACGAGCAGTACTTC
TRBV11-2	TRBJ2-5	TRBD2	once	CASSSGTSKETQYF	TGTGCCAGCAGCTCCGGGACTAGTAAAGAGACCCAGTACTTC
TRBV7-9	TRBJ1-1	-	-	CASSSRRNTEAFF	TGTGCCAGCAGCTCTCGACGAAATACTGAAGCTTTCTTT
TRBV5-4	TRBJ2-1	TRBD2	-	CASSLQRGDDEQFF	TGTGCCAGCAGCTTGCAGCGGGGGGATGATGAGCAGTTCTTC
TRBV5-1	TRBJ2-3	-	-	CASSLGTESDTQYF	TGCGCCAGCAGCTTGGGGACAGAGTCAGATACGCAGTATTTT
TRBV7-9	TRBJ2-1	TRBD1	-	CASSLVQGVNNEQFF	TGTGCCAGCAGCTTAGTACAGGGGGTAAACAATGAGCAGTTCTTC
TRBV9	TRBJ1-2	-	few	CASSVEGRGYGYTF	TGTGCCAGCAGCGTAGAGGGCAGAGGCTATGGCTACACCTTC
TRBV7-9	TRBJ1-5	-	few	CASSAGTNQPQHF	TGTGCCAGCAGCGCCGGGACAAATCAGCCCCAGCATTTT
TRBV7-2	TRBJ2-3	TRBD2	-	CASSLGEGYTDTQYF	TGTGCCAGCAGCTTAGGGGAGGGGTACACAGATACGCAGTATTTT
TRBV7-2	TRBJ2-1	TRBD2	few	CASSLGRLAGGRSYNEQFF	TGTGCCAGCAGCTTAGGGAGACTAGCGGGGGGCAGGTCCTACAATGAGCAGTTCTTC
TRBV11-2	TRBJ2-1	TRBD2	few	CASSLSASGEGEQFF	TGTGCCAGCAGCTTATCGGCTAGCGGGGAAGGGGAGCAGTTCTTC